A single sample gave rise to the 24 T cell receptor beta chains below, sequenced in a study of T cell repertoires in cytomegalovirus infection. Each CDR3 protein gets one entry after TCRdb re-called the reads with MiXCR. The profile shows roughly 230,000 distinct CDR3 sequences, 12% of them singletons. The sample consisted of PBMCs. These receptors all stem from a human donor in good health (CMV status not recorded). Some clones in this sample may be carry-over from other donors' samples.

This clonotype was seen at least ten times. V gene TRBV19 combines with J gene TRBJ2-2; possibly TRBD2 for D (6 bases). This CDR3 has 14 amino acids. Trimming left V 9 bases short and J 6 bases short, with 17 bases between. Germline V gene lookup returns CDR1 LNHDA and CDR2 SQIVND (reference sequence). The CDR3 nucleotides read TGTGCCAGCCGGTTCCGGGGGAAATCCGGGGAGCTGTTTTTT. Amino acid sequence: CASRFRGKSGELFF.

Ten or more counts support this clonotype. The CDR3 reads CASSLAAPGGADTQYF. The DNA for the CDR3 is TGTGCCAGCAGCTTAGCGGCCCCGGGGGGGGCAGATACGCAGTATTTT. This chain uses TRBV7-2 with TRBJ2-3; 8 bases are a match to TRBD2. Per the germline V gene, CDR1 is SGHTA and CDR2 is FQGNSA. This CDR3 is built from 16 residues. The V segment lost 0 bases and the J segment 4 bases; nucleotides outside the gene matches: 6.

This clonotype was detected only a few times. The chain employs TRBV18 and TRBJ2-1; no clear D. The CDR3 consists of 18 residues. Trimming stripped 6 bases from V and 0 bases from J, with 21 bases between. Germline V gene lookup returns CDR1 KGHSH and CDR2 LQKENI. This CDR3 is CASSQIQLRPPSYNEQFF. The CDR3 DNA follows: TGTGCCAGCTCGCAAATACAGTTGCGGCCCCCCTCCTACAATGAGCAGTTCTTC.

This clonotype was observed many times. The chain has TRBV28 and TRBJ2-1; D tentatively fits TRBD1 or TRBD2 (5 bases each). Trimming pared 4 bases from V and 0 bases from J, leaving 19 bases between. The CDR3 length is 18 residues. Looked up from germline, CDR1 is MDHEN and CDR2 is SYDVKM. The CDR3 DNA reads as TGTGCCAGCAGTTGCGGGCCCGAGTGCGGACACTCCTACAATGAGCAGTTCTTC. Its translation: CASSCGPECGHSYNEQFF.

This clonotype was counted between two and nine times. This chain connects TRBV9 to TRBJ1-3; D not resolved. CDR1 is SGDLS, CDR2 YYNGEE, per germline. Trimming stripped 3 bases from V and 4 bases from J, with 14 bases between. The CDR3 has 15 residues. CDR3: CASSAEPTSGNTIYF. The CDR3 DNA is TGTGCCAGCAGCGCAGAACCGACAAGCGGAAACACCATATATTTT.

This clonotype was counted ten times or more. The chain employs TRBV12-3 or TRBV12-4 and TRBJ1-4; no firm D call. The ends were cut back, 3 bases at V and 8 bases at J, with 10 bases in the middle. There are 13 residues in the CDR3. The CDR3 reads CASSFSGREKLFF. DNA for the CDR3: TGTGCCAGCAGTTTTTCGGGGAGGGAAAAACTGTTTTTT.

The J gene is TRBJ2-1, the V gene TRBV5-4, with 11 bases identical to TRBD2. The CDR3 has 15 amino acids. CDR1 and CDR2 (germline): SGHNT, YYREEE (reference sequence). Trimming took 4 bases from V and 3 from J; bases not matched to a gene: 3. The CDR3 DNA reads as TGTGCCAGCAGCATACTAGCGGGAGTCTACAATGAGCAGTTCTTC. Amino acids: CASSILAGVYNEQFF.

This clonotype came up many times. The chain joins TRBV5-1 to TRBJ1-3; D is ambiguous. The CDR3 extends over 15 amino acids. Per germline, CDR1 SGHRS and CDR2 YFSETQ. V lost 7 bases, J lost 0 bases, and 14 bases lay in between. The CDR3 bases are TGCGCCAGCCGAGAGGCACAGAGCTCTGGAAACACCATATATTTT. It codes for CASREAQSSGNTIYF.

The sample holds many counts of this clonotype. The gene calls are TRBV7-2 and TRBJ2-4; no clear D gene. The CDR3 length is 14 residues. V was trimmed by 5 bases and J by 0 bases, leaving 8 bases between them. CDR1 and CDR2 (germline): SGHTA, FQGNSA. Here the CDR3 DNA reads TGTGCCAGCAGCCCAGAGATAGCCAAAAACATTCAGTACTTC. It translates to CASSPEIAKNIQYF.

This clonotype was detected many times. J is TRBJ2-4 and V is TRBV6-2 or TRBV6-3; possibly TRBD1 for D (5 bases). Germline loops: CDR1 MNHEY, CDR2 SVGEGT. The CDR3 extends over 12 amino acids. V lost 3 bases, J lost 9 bases, and 9 bases lay in between. CDR3 DNA sequence: TGTGCCAGCAGTTATCCTCAGGGCATTCAGTACTTC. This codes for CASSYPQGIQYF.

This clonotype was observed at least ten times. The V and J genes are TRBV12-3 or TRBV12-4 and TRBJ1-1, with D possibly TRBD1 on 5 matching bases. V dropped 5 bases and J dropped 5 bases, with 12 bases sitting between them. The CDR3 length is 13 residues. CDR3 sequence (DNA): TGTGCCAGCAGTGGGGGGGGAAGTACTGAAGCTTTCTTT. It encodes CASSGGGSTEAFF.

The rearrangement uses TRBV5-1 and TRBJ2-3; tentatively, D is TRBD1 (5 bases). V was shortened by 4 bases and J by 2 bases, with 11 bases between the two germline ends. CDR3 length: 14 residues. CDR1 SGHRS and CDR2 YFSETQ come from the germline V gene. The DNA for the CDR3 is TGCGCCAGCAGCCTCGACAGCTACACAGATACGCAGTATTTT. Its translation is CASSLDSYTDTQYF.

This clonotype was recorded at least ten times. The V gene is TRBV19, the J gene TRBJ1-5; TRBD1 might be the D (5 bases). V gave up 4 bases and J gave up 3 bases, with 13 bases separating them. The germline gives CDR1 LNHDA, CDR2 SQIVND (reference sequence). There are 15 residues in the CDR3. The CDR3 loop is CASSKRDGNNQPQHF. CDR3 nucleotide sequence: TGTGCCAGTAGTAAACGGGACGGGAACAATCAGCCCCAGCATTTT.

This clonotype was observed at least ten times. The chain has TRBV7-2 and TRBJ1-1, with a weak D call TRBD1 (5 bases). Trimming cost V 3 bases and J 4 bases, with 18 bases left between them. The CDR3 loop spans 16 amino acids. Germline V gene data show CDR1 as SGHTA and CDR2 as FQGNSA. As DNA, the CDR3 is TGTGCCAGCAGCTTGCGTCCCAGGGAATTGGGCACTGAAGCTTTCTTT. Its protein product is CASSLRPRELGTEAFF.

The V call is TRBV15, the J call TRBJ2-7; D may match TRBD1 or TRBD2 (5 bases each). The CDR3 has 15 residues. Germline CDR1 reads LNHNV; CDR2 reads YYDKDF (reference sequence). V shed 1 base and J shed 0 bases, with 10 bases lying between them. CDR3 sequence reads: CATSRAGADSYEQYF. DNA of the CDR3: TGTGCCACCAGCAGAGCCGGGGCTGACTCCTACGAGCAGTACTTC.

This clonotype was observed at least ten times. This sequence joins TRBV6-2 or TRBV6-3 and TRBJ2-1; a possible D gene is TRBD1 (6 bases). The CDR3 is 18 amino acids. V was pared by 2 bases and J by 5 bases, with 22 bases between. The V gene's germline CDR1 is MNHEY and CDR2 SVGEGT. CDR3 residues: CASSYHRIPGVRNNEQFF. CDR3 nucleotides: TGTGCCAGCAGTTACCACCGTATTCCAGGGGTCCGAAACAATGAGCAGTTCTTC.

This clonotype occurred many times. This rearrangement joins TRBV7-2 to TRBJ2-3; 8 bases line up with TRBD1. From germline, CDR1 is SGHTA and CDR2 FQGNSA. This CDR3 has 20 amino acids. The V gene end was trimmed by 1 base and the J gene end by 0 bases; junction bases not matched to a gene: 15. CDR3 region: CASSLDLGQVGPLSTDTQYF. CDR3 bases: TGTGCCAGCAGCTTAGATCTGGGACAGGTCGGCCCGCTTAGCACAGATACGCAGTATTTT.

In its sample, this clonotype was seen a few times. V and J are TRBV27 and TRBJ2-1; D gene unclear. The germline V gene encodes CDR1 MNHEY and CDR2 SMNVEV (reference sequence). With 5 bases removed from V and 11 bases from J, the gap between germline ends came to 22 bases. This CDR3 region has 15 residues. The CDR3 protein is CASSPYKSSHRQQFF. The CDR3 nucleotides read TGTGCCAGCAGTCCCTACAAGTCCTCCCACAGACAGCAGTTCTTC.

This clonotype was seen at least ten times. The chain employs TRBV7-2 and TRBJ2-7, with 10 nucleotides matching TRBD2. The CDR3 loop spans 15 amino acids. Germline CDR1 is SGHTA and CDR2 is FQGNSA. V was pared by 1 base and J by 3 bases, with 3 bases of the junction left unmatched. The CDR3 reads CASSLVGTSVYEQYF. In DNA, the CDR3 is TGTGCCAGCAGCTTAGTAGGGACTAGCGTCTACGAGCAGTACTTC.

There are many counts of this clonotype. The chain is built from TRBV3-1 and TRBJ1-1, with D perhaps TRBD1 (5 bases). V was shortened by 4 bases and J by 5 bases, with 11 bases between the two germline ends. The CDR3 sequence is 13 residues long. Germline values: CDR1 LGHDT, CDR2 YNNKEL (reference sequence). CDR3: CASSPSGLTEAFF. CDR3 bases: TGTGCCAGCAGCCCTTCAGGGTTGACTGAAGCTTTCTTT.

At least ten counts were recorded for this clonotype. The J gene is TRBJ2-5, the V gene TRBV4-3, with 10 bases matching TRBD2. V lost 4 bases and J lost 5; bases outside the gene matches: 10. Germline CDR1 and CDR2: LGHNA and YSLEER. CDR3 length: 16 amino acids. As DNA, the CDR3 is TGCGCCAGCAGCCCCCGGGGTAGCGGGGGGAGCGAGACCCAGTACTTC. This codes for CASSPRGSGGSETQYF.

In this sample, this clonotype turned up many times. The chain recombines TRBV20-1 with TRBJ2-1, with 10 bases identical to TRBD2. CDR1 and CDR2 from the germline V gene are DFQATT and SNEGSKA (reference sequence). The ends lost 5 bases at V and 7 bases at J; junction bases unmatched: 8. CDR3 length: 14 residues. The CDR3 here is CSALLAGIGNEQFF. CDR3 DNA sequence: TGCAGTGCTTTACTAGCGGGAATTGGGAATGAGCAGTTCTTC.

The sample holds a few counts of this clonotype. This rearrangement joins TRBV4-3 to TRBJ2-2; 8 nucleotides agree with TRBD2. Per germline, CDR1 LGHNA and CDR2 YSLEER. The ends lost 3 bases at V and 4 bases at J; junction bases unmatched: 7. This CDR3 spans 16 amino acids. The CDR3 sequence is CASSQFSGTGTGELFF. The CDR3 nucleotides read TGCGCCAGCAGCCAGTTTAGCGGGACGGGCACCGGGGAGCTGTTTTTT.

Worth noting for this clonotype: This may arise from a read error, as a much more abundant clone is one base away. J is TRBJ1-4 and V is TRBV4-1; no clear D. CDR3 length: 15 residues. CDR1 is MGHRA, CDR2 YSYEKL, per germline. With 1 base removed from V and 6 bases from J, the gap between germline ends came to 12 bases. CDR3: CASSQATGSYEKLFF. The CDR3 DNA reads as TGCGCCAGCAGCCAAGCGACCGGTTCATATGAAAAACTGTTTTTT.